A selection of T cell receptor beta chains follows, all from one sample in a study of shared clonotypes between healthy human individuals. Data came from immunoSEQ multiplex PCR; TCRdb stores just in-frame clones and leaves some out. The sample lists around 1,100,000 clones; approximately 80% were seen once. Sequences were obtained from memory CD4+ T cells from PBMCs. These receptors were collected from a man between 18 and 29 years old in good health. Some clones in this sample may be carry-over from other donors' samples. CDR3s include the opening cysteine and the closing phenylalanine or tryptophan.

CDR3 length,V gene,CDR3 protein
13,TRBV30,CAWSVGPNTEAFF
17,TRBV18,CASSPRGQPSGANVLTF
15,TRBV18,CASSPGSSTNEKLFF
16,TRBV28,CASSLLPGQGNTEAFF
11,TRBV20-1,CSARGSEEAFF
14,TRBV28,CASSFISTATPLHF
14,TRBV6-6,CATGDGGSPHEQFF
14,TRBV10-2,CASSVRQQNTEAFF
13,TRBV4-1,CASSPLTGYGYTF
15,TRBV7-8,CASSLERTGDYGYTF
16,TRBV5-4,CASSLGEGLRDGEQYF
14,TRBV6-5,CASSQERDHYEQYF
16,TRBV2,CASSERLGRATEKLFF
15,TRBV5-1,CASSPPGTTGEKLFF
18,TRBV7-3,CASSLRVLAGVITDTQYF
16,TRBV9,CASSVEGGTLYNEQFF
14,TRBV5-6,CASSATSSGNTIYF
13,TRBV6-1,CASSEKMNQPQHF
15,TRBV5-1,CASSLWAGAPYEQYF
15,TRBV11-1,CASSLGLRGTDTQYF
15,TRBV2,CASSETTRSNQPQHF
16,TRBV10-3,CAISEWGRYSNQPQHF
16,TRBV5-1,CASSFAAGDRAETQYF
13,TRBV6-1,CASSEVRGNTIYF
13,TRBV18,CASSPASHYGYTF
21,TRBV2,CASSEPPGLAGGPKDTGELFF
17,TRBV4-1,CASSQDGGPHYYNEQFF
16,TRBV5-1,CASSLGAGAMNTEAFF
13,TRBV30,CAWSKGLAGELFF
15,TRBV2,CASSVFGTILYEQYF
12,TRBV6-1,CASSLLGETQYF
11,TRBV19,CASSRGTGYTF
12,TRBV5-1,CASAISNYGYTF
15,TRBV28,CASSGVTGRNYGYTF
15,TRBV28,CASSSPGGLNTEAFF
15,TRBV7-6,CASSATGAGSYEQYF
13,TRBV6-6,CASRYSNTGELFF
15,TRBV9,CASSVAVGGNYEQYF
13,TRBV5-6,CASSLGLVETQYF
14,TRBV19,CASRTGGSTGELFF
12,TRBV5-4,CASRYEAYGYTF
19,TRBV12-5,CASGLVSGRRLLAKNIQYF
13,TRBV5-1,CASSRTALTEAFF
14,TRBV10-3,CAISETRQGAEQYF
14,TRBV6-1,CASSEGGVWQPQHF
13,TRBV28,CATVLAGANEQFF
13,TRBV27,CASSLNRGNEQFF
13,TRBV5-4,CASSPSGDYGYTF
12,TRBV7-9,CASSSQGDEAFF
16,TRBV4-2,CASSHNRAGRSYEQYF
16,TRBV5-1,CASSRGTVATNEKLFF
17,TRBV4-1,CASSDTGAGPTDRPIYF
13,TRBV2,CASSATGVKGYTF
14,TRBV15,CATSRKLQASGLFF